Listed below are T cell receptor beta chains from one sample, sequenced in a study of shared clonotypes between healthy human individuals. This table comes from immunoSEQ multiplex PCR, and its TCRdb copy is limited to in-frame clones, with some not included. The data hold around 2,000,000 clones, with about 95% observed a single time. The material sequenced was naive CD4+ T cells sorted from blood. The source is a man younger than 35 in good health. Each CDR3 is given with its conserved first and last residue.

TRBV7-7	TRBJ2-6	CASSSPKGAGNGANVLTF
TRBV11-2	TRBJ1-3	CASSSSDRGSGNTIYF
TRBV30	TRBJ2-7	CAWSRQGSDEQYF
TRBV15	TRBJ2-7	CATSARDTNSYEQYF
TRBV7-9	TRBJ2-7	CASSPPPTGVAYEQYF
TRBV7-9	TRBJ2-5	CASSLGASGSETQYF
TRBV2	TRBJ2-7	CASTQTTYEQYF
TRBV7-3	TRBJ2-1	CASSPLGGGPAVEQFF
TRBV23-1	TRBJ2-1	CASSQSCSEANDEQFF
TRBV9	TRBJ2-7	CASSGGTGLHEQYF
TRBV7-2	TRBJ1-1	CASSSDRNTEAFF
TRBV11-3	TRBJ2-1	CASRRTGDNEQFF
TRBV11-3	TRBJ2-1	CASSSGESSYNEQFF
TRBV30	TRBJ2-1	CAWSKGPGQQFF
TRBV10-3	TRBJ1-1	CAISEWGMNTEAFF
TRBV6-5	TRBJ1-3	CASSYDSISGNTIYF
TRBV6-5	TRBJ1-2	CASSPTTGGHGYTF
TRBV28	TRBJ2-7	CASSVGGVRNEQYF
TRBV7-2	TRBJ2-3	CASSFRVGGTDTQYF
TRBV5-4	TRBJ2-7	CASISGWEQYF
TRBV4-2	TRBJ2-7	CASSQEGGTYEQYF
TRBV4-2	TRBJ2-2	CASSPRPLAGDNTGELFF
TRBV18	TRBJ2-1	CASSPLPSSYNEQFF
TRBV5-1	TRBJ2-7	CASSLGHPPYEQYF
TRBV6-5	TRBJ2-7	CASRKGAGYHEQYF
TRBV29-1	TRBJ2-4	CSVESEGYGDLAKNIQYF